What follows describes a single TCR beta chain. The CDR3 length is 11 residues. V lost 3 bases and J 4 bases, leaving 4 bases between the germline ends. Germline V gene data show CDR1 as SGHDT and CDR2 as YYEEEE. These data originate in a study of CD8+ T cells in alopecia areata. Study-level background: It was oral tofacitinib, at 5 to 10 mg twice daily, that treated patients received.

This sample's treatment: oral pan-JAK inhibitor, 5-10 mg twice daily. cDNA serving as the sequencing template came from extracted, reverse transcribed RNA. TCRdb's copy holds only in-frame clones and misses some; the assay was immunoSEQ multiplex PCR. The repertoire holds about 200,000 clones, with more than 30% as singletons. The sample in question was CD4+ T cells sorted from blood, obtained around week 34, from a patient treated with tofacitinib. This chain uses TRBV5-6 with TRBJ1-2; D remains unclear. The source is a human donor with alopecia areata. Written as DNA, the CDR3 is TGTGCCAGCAGCTACGGCTATGGCTACACCTTC. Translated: CASSYGYGYTF.